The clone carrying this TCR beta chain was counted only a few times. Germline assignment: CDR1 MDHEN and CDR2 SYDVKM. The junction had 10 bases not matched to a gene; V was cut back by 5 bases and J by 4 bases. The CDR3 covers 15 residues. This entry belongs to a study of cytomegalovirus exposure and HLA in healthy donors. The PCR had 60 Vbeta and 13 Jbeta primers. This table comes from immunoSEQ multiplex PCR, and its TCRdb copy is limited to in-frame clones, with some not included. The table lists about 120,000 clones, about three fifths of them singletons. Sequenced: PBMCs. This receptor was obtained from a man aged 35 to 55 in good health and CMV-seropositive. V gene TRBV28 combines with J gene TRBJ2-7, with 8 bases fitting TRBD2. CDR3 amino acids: CASSPSSGLLYEQYF. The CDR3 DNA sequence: TGTGCCAGCAGTCCCTCTAGCGGGCTATTATACGAGCAGTACTTC.